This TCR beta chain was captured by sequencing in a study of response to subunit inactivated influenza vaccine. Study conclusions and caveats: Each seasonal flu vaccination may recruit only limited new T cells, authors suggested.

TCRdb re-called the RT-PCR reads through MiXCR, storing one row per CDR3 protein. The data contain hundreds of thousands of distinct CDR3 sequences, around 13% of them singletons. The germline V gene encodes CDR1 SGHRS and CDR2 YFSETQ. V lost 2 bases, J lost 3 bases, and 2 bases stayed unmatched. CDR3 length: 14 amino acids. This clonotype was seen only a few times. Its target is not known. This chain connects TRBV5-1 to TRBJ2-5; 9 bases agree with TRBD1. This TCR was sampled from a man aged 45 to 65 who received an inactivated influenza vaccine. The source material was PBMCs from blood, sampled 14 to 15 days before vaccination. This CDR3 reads CASSLTGGEETQYF. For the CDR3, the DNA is TGCGCCAGCAGCTTAACAGGGGGCGAAGAGACCCAGTACTTC.